There are a few counts of the clone carrying this T cell receptor beta chain. What it binds is unknown. Trimming removed 4 bases at V and 5 bases at J, with 12 bases between. The CDR3 has 13 amino acids. The germline gives CDR1 SQVTM, CDR2 ANQGSEA. This specimen comes from a study of response to subunit inactivated influenza vaccine. General observations from the study: The authors suggested that every seasonal influenza vaccination recruits few new T cells.

A single record per CDR3 protein comes from TCRdb applying MiXCR to the RT-PCR reads. The sample shows around 300,000 distinct CDR3 sequences, 20% to 25% of them seen only once. The sequence was collected from a man aged 50 to 75 who received an inactivated influenza vaccine. The rearrangement joins TRBV29-1 to TRBJ2-4; perhaps TRBD2 as D (6 bases). The material sequenced was PBMCs from blood, taken about 20 months after vaccination. CDR3 protein: CSVGEGRQNIQYF. CDR3 in DNA: TGCAGCGTTGGGGAAGGGAGGCAAAACATTCAGTACTTC.